Shown below are 5 T cell receptor beta chains from a single sample sequenced in a study of siplizumab effects on memory and regulatory T cells. Profiling relied on immunoSEQ multiplex PCR, and the TCRdb table lists in-frame clones only, not all of them. The data contain around 110,000 clones, approximately 94% of them singletons. The sequencing sample was made of non-Treg CD4+ T cells sorted from blood. All receptors come from a human donor in good health.

The gene calls are TRBV27 and TRBJ2-5; a possible D gene is TRBD2 (7 bases). V was clipped by 3 bases and J by 2 bases, with 13 bases between them. The CDR3 totals 15 residues. Germline V lookup: CDR1 MNHEY, CDR2 SMNVEV (reference sequence). Here the CDR3 reads CASSLRERGQETQYF. Written as DNA, the CDR3 is TGTGCCAGCAGTTTGCGGGAGAGGGGGCAAGAGACCCAGTACTTC.

This chain uses TRBV7-7 with TRBJ2-3; 7 positions agree with TRBD1. V shed 5 bases and J 4 bases; nucleotides not matched to a gene: 6. The CDR3 is 14 amino acids. The germline CDR1 and CDR2 sequences are SSHAT and FNYEAQ (reference sequence). This CDR3 reads CASSTTTGADTQYF. CDR3 nucleotides: TGTGCCAGCAGCACTACCACAGGGGCAGATACGCAGTATTTT.

Note on this clone: Sequence at one end of the junction differs from germline and may be a read error. The rearrangement joins TRBV5-1 to TRBJ2-7, with 9 bases lining up with TRBD2. The CDR3 is 12 residues long. CDR1 is SGHRS and CDR2 is YFSETQ in the germline V gene. The CDR3 nucleotides are TGCGCCAGCAGCCCGACTAGCGGCTTCCAGAACTTC. It yields the protein CASSPTSGFQNF. The complete variable domain, with remaining parts taken from reference TRBV5-1 and TRBJ2-7, reads KAGVTQTPRYLIKTRGQQVTLSCSPISGHRSVSWYQQTPGQGLQFLFEYFSETQRNKGNFPGRFSGRQFSNSRSEMNVSTLELGDSALYLCASSPTSGFQNFGPGTRLTVT.

The rearrangement uses TRBV7-2 and TRBJ1-5; a possible D gene is TRBD1 (6 bases). Germline CDR1 SGHTA, CDR2 FQGNSA. CDR3 length equals 17 residues. Deletions cut 5 bases from V and 2 bases from J, with 19 bases between. CDR3: CASSLYGTTVGNQPQHF. The CDR3 DNA reads as TGTGCCAGCAGCCTATACGGGACAACGGTTGGCAATCAGCCCCAGCATTTT.

This clone was seen a single time. This rearrangement joins TRBV18 to TRBJ2-6, with TRBD1 matching over 9 bases. V was clipped by 4 bases and J by 4 bases; unmatched bases: 8. The CDR3 runs to 17 residues. Germline lookup yields CDR1 KGHSH and CDR2 LQKENI. CDR3 bases: TGTGCCAGCTCACTACAGGGGGCTTCCCCCGGGGCCAACGTCCTGACTTTC. It is translated as CASSLQGASPGANVLTF.